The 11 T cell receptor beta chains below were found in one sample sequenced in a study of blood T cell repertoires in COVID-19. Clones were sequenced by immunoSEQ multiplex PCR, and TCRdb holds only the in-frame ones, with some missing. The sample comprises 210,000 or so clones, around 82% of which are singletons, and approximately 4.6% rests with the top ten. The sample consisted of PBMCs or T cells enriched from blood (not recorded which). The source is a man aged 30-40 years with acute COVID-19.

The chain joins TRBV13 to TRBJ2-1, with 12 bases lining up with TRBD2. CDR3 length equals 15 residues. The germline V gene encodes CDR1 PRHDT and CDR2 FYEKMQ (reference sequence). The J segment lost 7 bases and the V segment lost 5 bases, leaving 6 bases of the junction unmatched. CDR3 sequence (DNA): TGTGCCAGCAGCCCGGGGACTAGCGGGCGGAATGAGCAGTTCTTC. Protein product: CASSPGTSGRNEQFF.

The CDR3 sequence is CASSPAGIPYEQYF. CDR3 DNA sequence: TGTGCCAGCTCACCAGCAGGGATCCCCTACGAGCAGTACTTC. This chain joins TRBV18 and TRBJ2-7; the D gene is possibly TRBD1 (5 bases). The CDR3 has 14 residues. Germline V gene data show CDR1 as KGHSH and CDR2 as LQKENI. V lost 2 bases and J 2 bases, leaving 10 bases between the germline ends. Full variable domain (rest looked up from reference TRBV18 and TRBJ2-7): NAGVMQNPRHLVRRRGQEARLRCSPMKGHSHVYWYRQLPEEGLKFMVYLQKENIIDESGMPKERFSAEFPKEGPSILRIQQVVRGDSAAYFCASSPAGIPYEQYFGPGTRLTVT.

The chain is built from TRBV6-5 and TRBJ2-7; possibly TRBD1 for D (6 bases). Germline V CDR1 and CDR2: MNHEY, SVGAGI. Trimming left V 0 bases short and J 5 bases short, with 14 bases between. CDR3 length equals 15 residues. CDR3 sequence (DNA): TGTGCCAGCAGTTACTCGGTACAGGGCAACCACGAGCAGTACTTC. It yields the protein CASSYSVQGNHEQYF.

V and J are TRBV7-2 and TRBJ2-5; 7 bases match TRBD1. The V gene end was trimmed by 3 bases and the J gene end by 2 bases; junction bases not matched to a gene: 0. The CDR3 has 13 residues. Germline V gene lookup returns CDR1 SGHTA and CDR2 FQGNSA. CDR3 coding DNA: TGTGCCAGCAGCTTGGACAGGCAAGAGACCCAGTACTTC. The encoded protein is CASSLDRQETQYF.

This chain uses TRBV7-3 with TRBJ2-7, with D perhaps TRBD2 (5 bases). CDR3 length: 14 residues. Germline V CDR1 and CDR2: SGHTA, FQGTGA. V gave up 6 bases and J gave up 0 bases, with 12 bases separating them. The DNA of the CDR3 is TGTGCCAGCAGGCCGGGATCCTCCTCCTACGAGCAGTACTTC. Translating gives CASRPGSSSYEQYF.

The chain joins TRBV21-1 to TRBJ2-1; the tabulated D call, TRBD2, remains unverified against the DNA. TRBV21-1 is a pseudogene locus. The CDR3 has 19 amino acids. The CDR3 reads CASSKRDYREGLAGNEQFF. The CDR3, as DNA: TGTGCCAGCAGCAAACGGGACTATAGGGAGGGTCTAGCTGGTAATGAGCAGTTCTTC.

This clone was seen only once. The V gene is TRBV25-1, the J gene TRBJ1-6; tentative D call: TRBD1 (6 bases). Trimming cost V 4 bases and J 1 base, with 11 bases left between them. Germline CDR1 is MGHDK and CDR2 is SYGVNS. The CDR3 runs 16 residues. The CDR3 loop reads CASSGRTDSYNSPLHF. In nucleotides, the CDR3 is TGTGCCAGCAGTGGGAGGACAGATTCCTATAATTCACCCCTCCACTTT.

CDR3 sequence reads: CASGQGLAGASSYNEQFF. The CDR3 coding sequence is TGTGCTAGTGGGCAGGGACTAGCGGGGGCCTCCTCCTACAATGAGCAGTTCTTC. The rearrangement joins TRBV12-5 to TRBJ2-1, with 14 bases lining up with TRBD2. Germline loops: CDR1 LGHNT, CDR2 FRNRAP. This CDR3 contains 18 residues. Losses at the gene ends were 6 bases for V and 0 bases for J; bases not matched to a gene: 7.

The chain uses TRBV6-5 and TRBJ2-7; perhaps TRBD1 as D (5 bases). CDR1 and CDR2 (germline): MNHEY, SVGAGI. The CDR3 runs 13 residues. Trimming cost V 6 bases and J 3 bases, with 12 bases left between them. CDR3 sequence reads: CASRRQPFYEQYF. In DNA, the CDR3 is TGTGCCAGCAGAAGACAGCCCTTCTACGAGCAGTACTTC.

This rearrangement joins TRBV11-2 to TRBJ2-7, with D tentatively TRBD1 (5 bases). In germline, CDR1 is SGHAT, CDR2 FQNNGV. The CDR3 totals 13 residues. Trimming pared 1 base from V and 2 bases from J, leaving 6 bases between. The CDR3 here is CASSLVGAYEQYF. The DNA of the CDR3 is TGTGCCAGCAGCTTAGTAGGGGCCTACGAGCAGTACTTC.

The CDR3 bases are TGTGCCAGCAGGAAGACAGGGGGCTATGGCTACACCTTC. Translating it yields CASRKTGGYGYTF. The genes are TRBV6-5 and TRBJ1-2; 9 positions agree with TRBD1. Germline V gene sequence: CDR1 MNHEY, CDR2 SVGAGI. This CDR3 has 13 residues. V lost 6 bases to trimming and J lost 4 bases; unmatched junction nucleotides: 3.